The subject of this entry is one TCR beta chain. What it binds is unknown. These data originate in a study of tissue T cells after allogeneic stem cell transplantation. Adult allogeneic hematopoietic cell transplant recipients with steroid-refractory graft-versus-host disease were prospectively enrolled for research autopsy. Only in-frame clones appear in the TCRdb table, and some are missing; sequencing was by immunoSEQ multiplex PCR. The table records around 740 clones, 76% of them present only once. Trimming removed 6 bases at V and 0 bases at J, with 12 bases between. This CDR3 region has 15 residues. Germline loops: CDR1 LNHDA, CDR2 SQIVND (reference sequence). Study-level findings and limits: In patients and mice, blood and spleen missed much of tissue repertoire. Within patients, tissue anatomy strongly shaped TCR repertoire composition.

This TCR was sampled from a female patient aged 18 to 55 with steroid-refractory graft-versus-host disease after an allogeneic stem cell transplant. Some of the T cells might come from the graft donor. This chain connects TRBV19 to TRBJ1-3, with TRBD1 as a possible D gene (5 bases). The material was mid-colon tissue, obtained at autopsy. CDR3 sequence (DNA): TGTGCCAGTAGCCTCCTAAGGGGCTCTGGAAACACCATATATTTT. This gives the protein CASSLLRGSGNTIYF.